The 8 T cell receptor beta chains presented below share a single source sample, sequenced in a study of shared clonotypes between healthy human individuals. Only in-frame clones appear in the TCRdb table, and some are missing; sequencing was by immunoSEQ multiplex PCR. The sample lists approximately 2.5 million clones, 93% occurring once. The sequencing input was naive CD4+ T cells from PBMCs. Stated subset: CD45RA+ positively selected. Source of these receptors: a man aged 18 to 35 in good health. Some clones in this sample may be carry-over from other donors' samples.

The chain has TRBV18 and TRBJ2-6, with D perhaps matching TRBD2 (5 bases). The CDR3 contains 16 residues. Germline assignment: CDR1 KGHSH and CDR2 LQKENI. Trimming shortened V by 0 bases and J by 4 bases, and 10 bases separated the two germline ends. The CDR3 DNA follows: TGTGCCAGCTCACCACCGGGCCGGGGAGGGGCCAACGTCCTGACTTTC. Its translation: CASSPPGRGGANVLTF.

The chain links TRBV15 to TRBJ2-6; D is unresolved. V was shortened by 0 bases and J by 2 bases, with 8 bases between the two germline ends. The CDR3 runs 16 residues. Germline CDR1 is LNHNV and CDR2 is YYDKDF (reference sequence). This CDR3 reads CATSRDPVTGANVLTF. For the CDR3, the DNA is TGTGCCACCAGCAGAGACCCCGTAACTGGGGCCAACGTCCTGACTTTC.

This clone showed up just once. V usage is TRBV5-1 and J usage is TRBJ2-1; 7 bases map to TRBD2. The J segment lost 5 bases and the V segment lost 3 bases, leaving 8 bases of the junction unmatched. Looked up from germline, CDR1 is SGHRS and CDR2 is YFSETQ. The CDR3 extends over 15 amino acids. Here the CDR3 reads CASSSVGTTHNEQFF. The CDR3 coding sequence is TGCGCCAGCAGCTCGGTCGGGACTACCCACAATGAGCAGTTCTTC.

The CDR3 nucleotides are TGCGCCAGCAGGCCACAAGATCCCTCCTACAATGAGCAGTTCTTC. Residues: CASRPQDPSYNEQFF. The chain uses TRBV5-1 and TRBJ2-1; the D is unclear. The germline V gene encodes CDR1 SGHRS and CDR2 YFSETQ. V shed 5 bases and J shed 0 bases, with 12 bases lying between them. The CDR3 has 15 residues.

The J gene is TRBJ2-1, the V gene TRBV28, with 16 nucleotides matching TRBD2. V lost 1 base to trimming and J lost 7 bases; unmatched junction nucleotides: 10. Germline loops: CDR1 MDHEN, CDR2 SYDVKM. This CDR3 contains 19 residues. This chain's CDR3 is CASSLLGTSGRAGYNEQFF. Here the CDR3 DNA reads TGTGCCAGCAGTTTATTGGGGACTAGCGGGAGGGCCGGATATAATGAGCAGTTCTTC.

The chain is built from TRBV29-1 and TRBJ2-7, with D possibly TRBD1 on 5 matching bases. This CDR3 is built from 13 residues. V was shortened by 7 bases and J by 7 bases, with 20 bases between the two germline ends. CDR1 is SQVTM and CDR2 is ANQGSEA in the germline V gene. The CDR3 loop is CSAAGQGLGEQYF. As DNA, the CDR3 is TGCAGCGCTGCAGGGCAGGGTCTGGGGGAGCAGTACTTC.

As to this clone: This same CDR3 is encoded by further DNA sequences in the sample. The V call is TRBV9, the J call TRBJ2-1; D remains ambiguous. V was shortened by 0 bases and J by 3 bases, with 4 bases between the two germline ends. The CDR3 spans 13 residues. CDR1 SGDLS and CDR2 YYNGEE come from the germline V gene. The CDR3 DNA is TGTGCCAGCAGCGTAGCGGGCTACAATGAGCAGTTCTTC. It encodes CASSVAGYNEQFF.

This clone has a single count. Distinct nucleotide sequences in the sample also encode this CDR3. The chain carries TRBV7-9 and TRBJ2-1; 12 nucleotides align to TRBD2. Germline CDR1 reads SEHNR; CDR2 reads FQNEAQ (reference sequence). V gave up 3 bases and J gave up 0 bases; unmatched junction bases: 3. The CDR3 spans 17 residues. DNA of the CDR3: TGTGCCAGCAGCTTCACGACTAGCGGGAGCTCCTACAATGAGCAGTTCTTC. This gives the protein CASSFTTSGSSYNEQFF.